These T cell receptor beta chains were read from a single sample in a study of T-cell memory formation after mild COVID-19. TCRdb called the 5' RACE reads again in MiXCR, with one record for every CDR3 protein. The sample has over 300,000 distinct CDR3 sequences; 20% to 25% are singletons. Sequenced: PBMCs or a T cell subset sorted from them (not recorded which). The receptor source for this set is a young man who had mild COVID-19 (a few samples of this study predate the infection). Cell type and time point are not known. Each CDR3 is given with its conserved first and last residue. A D gene is named only where the DNA matches it firmly. Where a row states a size, it is once, few, many or the class of an expanded clone; other rows omit it.

size	D	V	J	DNA	CDR3
-	-	TRBV20-1	TRBJ1-5	TGCAGTGCCCAAAAAACCGACAGGATAAATCAGCCCCAGCATTTT	CSAQKTDRINQPQHF
few	-	TRBV5-1	TRBJ2-5	TGCGCCAGCAGCTTGGACAGGGCCGGGCAGACCCAGTACTTC	CASSLDRAGQTQYF
-	-	TRBV5-1	TRBJ1-1	TGCGCCAGCAGCTTTAACGGGGGTTACACTGAAGCTTTCTTT	CASSFNGGYTEAFF
-	-	TRBV20-1	TRBJ1-1	TGCAGTGCTGTGGCGGGGTCGAACACTGAAGCTTTCTTT	CSAVAGSNTEAFF
few	-	TRBV12-3/TRBV12-4	TRBJ1-1	TGTGCCAGCAGTGGGACAATCAACACTGAAGCTTTCTTT	CASSGTINTEAFF
-	TRBD1	TRBV7-6	TRBJ1-5	TGTGCCAGCAGCTACGGAGGGGGCCATCAGCCCCAGCATTTT	CASSYGGGHQPQHF
few	-	TRBV11-1	TRBJ2-1	TGTGCCAGCAGCTTACTGGACAGTTACAATGAGCAGTTCTTC	CASSLLDSYNEQFF
few	TRBD1	TRBV5-1	TRBJ2-1	TGCGCCAGCAGCTGGGGACAGGGGTTAATAGGTGAGCAGTTCTTC	CASSWGQGLIGEQFF
-	-	TRBV7-6	TRBJ2-7	TGTGCCAGCAGCTTAGCGCTGGCGGGCGAATACGAGCAGTACTTC	CASSLALAGEYEQYF
many	-	TRBV27	TRBJ1-1	TGTGCCAGCAGAAGTTCACCGGGACGAGAGAACACTGAAGCTTTCTTT	CASRSSPGRENTEAFF
-	-	TRBV7-9	TRBJ1-5	TGTGCCAGCAGCCCTCAATTACCCCCCGGTCAGCCCCAGCATTTT	CASSPQLPPGQPQHF
-	-	TRBV28	TRBJ2-3	TGTGCCAGCAGTTCCCCTCCGCAGGGCCAACATACGCAGTATTTT	CASSSPPQGQHTQYF
few	TRBD1	TRBV5-1	TRBJ1-1	TGCGCCAGCAGCTTGGCCGACAGGGAGAGCACTGAAGCTTTCTTT	CASSLADRESTEAFF
-	-	TRBV7-2	TRBJ1-6	TGTGCCAGCAGGACATCCATAACCTCCTATAATTCACCCCTCCACTTT	CASRTSITSYNSPLHF
-	-	TRBV6-2/TRBV6-3	TRBJ2-7	TGTGCCAGCAGTTACCGCTCCTACGAGCAGTACTTC	CASSYRSYEQYF
-	-	TRBV4-1	TRBJ2-3	TGCGCCAGCATCGGACAGTCTTCGGATACGCAGTATTTT	CASIGQSSDTQYF
-	TRBD1	TRBV28	TRBJ1-1	TGTGCCAGTCCACGACAGGGGTCATCTGAAGCTTTCTTT	CASPRQGSSEAFF
few	-	TRBV7-3	TRBJ1-5	TGTGCCAGCAGCCCGGACCAGAATCAGCCCCAGCATTTT	CASSPDQNQPQHF
many	TRBD2	TRBV7-6	TRBJ2-2	TGTGCCAGCAGCTTAGCAGGGAGGGATACCGGGGAGCTGTTTTTT	CASSLAGRDTGELFF
few	TRBD2	TRBV5-1	TRBJ2-5	TGCGCCAGCAGCTTGGATCCGGGGGGGCGAGAGACCCAGTACTTC	CASSLDPGGRETQYF
few	-	TRBV20-1	TRBJ2-1	TGCAGTGTCATCCGATGGACAGAGCAGTTCTTC	CSVIRWTEQFF
few	TRBD1	TRBV27	TRBJ1-2	TGTGCCAGCCGTGGAACCGCCGCTAGGGGACAGAACTATGGCTACACCTTC	CASRGTAARGQNYGYTF
-	TRBD2	TRBV4-1	TRBJ2-3	TGCGCCAGCTCCCGGGGGGGACTAGCGCTAGCGGGCGATACGCAGTATTTT	CASSRGGLALAGDTQYF
-	-	TRBV29-1	TRBJ2-3	TGCAGCGGCGAGGGGAGCACAGATACGCAGTATTTT	CSGEGSTDTQYF